One sample yielded the 10 T cell receptor beta chains listed below, sequenced in a study of cytomegalovirus exposure and HLA in healthy donors. The PCR ran on 60 Vbeta and 13 Jbeta primers. The assay was immunoSEQ multiplex PCR, and TCRdb's table has in-frame clones only and misses some. The sample gives about 130,000 clones, around 85% of which show up once; 1.5% to 2% is in the top ten. Sequenced: PBMCs. Receptor source: a boy aged 10-17 years in good health and CMV-seronegative.

This sequence joins TRBV19 and TRBJ1-4; TRBD1 matches at 7 bases. V lost 7 bases and J lost 5; bases outside the gene matches: 10. CDR1 is LNHDA, CDR2 SQIVND, per germline (reference sequence). The CDR3 sequence is 15 residues long. Written as DNA, the CDR3 is TGTGCCAGTAAGATACGGACAGGAGAGAATGAAAAACTGTTTTTT. Amino acid sequence: CASKIRTGENEKLFF.

The chain employs TRBV27 and TRBJ2-1; D ambiguous. Deletions cut 3 bases from V and 5 bases from J, with 8 bases between. The CDR3 sequence is 13 residues long. Per germline, CDR1 MNHEY and CDR2 SMNVEV (reference sequence). The CDR3 reads CASSFNGDNEQFF. In nucleotides, the CDR3 is TGTGCCAGCAGTTTTAACGGTGACAATGAGCAGTTCTTC.

The CDR3 DNA is TGTGCCACCAGCACTACGGGGACTAGCAGATACAATGAGCAGTTCTTC. It codes for CATSTTGTSRYNEQFF. V is TRBV15 and J is TRBJ2-1; 9 bases are a match to TRBD2. The CDR3 covers 16 residues. The germline gives CDR1 LNHNV, CDR2 YYDKDF (reference sequence). Trimming cost V 4 bases and J 4 bases; bases outside gene matches: 8.

The rearrangement uses TRBV5-1 and TRBJ1-2; TRBD1 aligns across 7 bases. CDR1 is SGHRS and CDR2 is YFSETQ in the germline V gene. The CDR3 spans 14 residues. With 4 bases clipped from V and 8 bases from J, the junction kept 11 bases outside the gene matches. For the CDR3, the DNA is TGCGCCAGCAGCCCAAGACAGGGATCTCAAGGCTACACCTTC. Translation gives CASSPRQGSQGYTF.

CDR3 DNA: TGTGCCAGCAGTGGGACGGGGACAGGGTTGTCCGAGCAGTACTTC. Amino acids: CASSGTGTGLSEQYF. This chain joins TRBV25-1 and TRBJ2-7; 9 bases are shared with TRBD1. CDR1 is MGHDK, CDR2 SYGVNS, per germline. The ends lost 4 bases at V and 6 bases at J; junction bases unmatched: 10. This CDR3 has 15 amino acids.

The chain couples TRBV7-9 to TRBJ2-1; 16 bases are a match to TRBD2. Per the germline V gene, CDR1 is SEHNR and CDR2 is FQNEAQ (reference sequence). The CDR3 is made up of 19 amino acids. The J segment lost 3 bases and the V segment lost 3 bases, leaving 8 bases of the junction unmatched. CDR3 in DNA: TGTGCCAGCAGCTTTACGGGACTAGCGGGGGGGAGAATCTACAATGAGCAGTTCTTC. Translation: CASSFTGLAGGRIYNEQFF. The full variable domain, with the rest looked up from reference TRBV7-9 and TRBJ2-1, is DTGVSQNPRHKITKRGQNVTFRCDPISEHNRLYWYRQTLGQGPEFLTYFQNEAQLEKSRLLSDRFSAERPKGSFSTLEIQRTEQGDSAMYLCASSFTGLAGGRIYNEQFFGPGTRLTVL.

This clone has a handful of counts. The chain uses TRBV7-9 and TRBJ1-5; D gene ambiguous. Trimming stripped 2 bases from V and 7 bases from J, with 6 bases between. Germline V gene data show CDR1 as SEHNR and CDR2 as FQNEAQ (reference sequence). The CDR3 sequence is 12 residues long. The CDR3 loop reads CASSLSEQPQHF. In DNA, the CDR3 is TGTGCCAGCAGCTTATCCGAGCAGCCCCAGCATTTT.

This chain joins TRBV15 and TRBJ2-1; 8 bases match TRBD2. From germline, CDR1 is LNHNV and CDR2 YYDKDF (reference sequence). CDR3 length: 15 amino acids. J was trimmed by 6 bases and V by 6 bases; bases with no gene match: 10. The CDR3 nucleotides are TGTGCCACCAGTATCTTCGGGAGCGGGGGCAATGAGCAGTTCTTC. This sequence encodes CATSIFGSGGNEQFF.

The rearrangement joins TRBV7-9 to TRBJ2-5; 7 bases align to TRBD1. The length of the CDR3 is 15 residues. The V segment lost 5 bases and the J segment 2 bases; nucleotides outside the gene matches: 8. Germline V gene lookup returns CDR1 SEHNR and CDR2 FQNEAQ (reference sequence). This CDR3 reads CASSNQGDGQETQYF. The DNA of the CDR3 is TGTGCCAGCAGCAACCAGGGGGATGGGCAAGAGACCCAGTACTTC.

This rearrangement joins TRBV5-4 to TRBJ1-1, with a tentative D call TRBD1 (6 bases). Between the trimmed V and J ends, which lost 5 bases and 4 bases, there was a span of 6 bases. The CDR3 is 11 amino acids. Per the germline V gene, CDR1 is SGHNT and CDR2 is YYREEE (reference sequence). CDR3 protein: CASRQGTEAFF. CDR3 in DNA: TGTGCCAGCAGACAGGGCACTGAAGCTTTCTTT.